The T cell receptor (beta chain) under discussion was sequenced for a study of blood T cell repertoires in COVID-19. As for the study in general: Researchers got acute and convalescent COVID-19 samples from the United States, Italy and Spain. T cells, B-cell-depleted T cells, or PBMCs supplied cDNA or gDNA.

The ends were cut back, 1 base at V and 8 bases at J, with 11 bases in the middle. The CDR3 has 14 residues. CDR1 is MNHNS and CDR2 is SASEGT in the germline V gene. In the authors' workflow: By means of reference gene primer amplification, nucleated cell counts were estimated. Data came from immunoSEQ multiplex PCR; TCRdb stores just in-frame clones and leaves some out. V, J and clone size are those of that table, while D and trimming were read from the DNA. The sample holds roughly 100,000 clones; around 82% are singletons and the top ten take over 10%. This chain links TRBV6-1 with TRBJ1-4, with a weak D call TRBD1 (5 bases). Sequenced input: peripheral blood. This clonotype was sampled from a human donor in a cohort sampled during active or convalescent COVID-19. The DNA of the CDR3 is TGTGCCAGCAGTGAAGGGCAGGAGGGGGAAAAACTGTTTTTT. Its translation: CASSEGQEGEKLFF.